The source of this T cell receptor (beta chain) is a study of blood T cell repertoires in COVID-19. Study overall: Sites across the United States, Italy and Spain contributed samples from acute and convalescent COVID-19.

The CDR3 covers 16 residues. V lost 2 bases and J 8 bases, leaving 16 bases between the germline ends. Germline V gene data show CDR1 as KGHSH and CDR2 as LQKENI. In the study's own analysis: Estimation of nucleated cell counts was performed using reference gene primer amplification. Assay: immunoSEQ multiplex PCR; the TCRdb copy retains only in-frame clones and omits some. D and trimming come from the DNA, and the V and J calls and clone size come from that table. Among 40,000 to 45,000 clones listed, just over 85% were seen once. The TCR originated in a man aged 55 to 70 with active COVID-19. Sample: peripheral blood. This chain uses TRBV18 with TRBJ1-6, with a weak D call TRBD1 (6 bases). As DNA, the CDR3 is TGTGCCAGCTCACCAGCCAGGGGTGGAGGTTATTCACCCCTCCACTTT. It yields the protein CASSPARGGGYSPLHF.